The clone carrying this T cell receptor (beta chain) was counted ten times or more. Its cognate antigen is unknown. About 480 ng RNA was reverse transcribed with alpha and beta constant-region primers. Alpha and beta chain libraries were made separately by chain-specific third strand synthesis with multiplexing indices. A single record per CDR3 protein comes from TCRdb applying MiXCR to the 5' RACE reads. This sample yields 9,500 or so distinct CDR3 sequences, of which roughly 5% are seen a single time; approximately 15% belongs to the top ten. These data originate in a study of HIV-infected patients and healthy controls. The V segment lost 5 bases and the J segment 0 bases; nucleotides outside the gene matches: 7. The CDR3 covers 15 residues. Germline V CDR1 and CDR2: SGHRS, YFSETQ. The repertoire came from unfractionated whole blood and reflected all unsorted peripheral T cells. Study-level results: Compared with controls, mean Gini indices were significantly raised in HIV-infected repertoires, possibly indicating oligoclonality. Compared with healthy controls, HIV-infected patients showed less CDR3 sharing between individuals.

J is TRBJ2-7 and V is TRBV5-1; TRBD1 aligns across 8 bases. The source was blood, collected before antiretroviral therapy. This clonotype was obtained from an adult with HIV infection. The CDR3 loop reads CASSIGQGLSYEQYF. CDR3 nucleotide sequence: TGCGCCAGCAGTATTGGACAGGGCCTCTCCTACGAGCAGTACTTC.